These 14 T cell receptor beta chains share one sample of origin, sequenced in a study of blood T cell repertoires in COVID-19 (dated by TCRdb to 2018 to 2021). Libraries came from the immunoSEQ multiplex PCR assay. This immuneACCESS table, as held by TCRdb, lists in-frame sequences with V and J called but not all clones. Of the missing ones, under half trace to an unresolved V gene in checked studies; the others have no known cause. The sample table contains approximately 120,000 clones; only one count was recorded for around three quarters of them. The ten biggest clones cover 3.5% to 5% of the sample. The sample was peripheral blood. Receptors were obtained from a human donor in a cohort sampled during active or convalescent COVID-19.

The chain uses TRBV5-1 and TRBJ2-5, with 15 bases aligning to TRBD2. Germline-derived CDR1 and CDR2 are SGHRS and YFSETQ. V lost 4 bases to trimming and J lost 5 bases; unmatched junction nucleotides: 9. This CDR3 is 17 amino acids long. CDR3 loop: CASSRGLAGGFGETQYF. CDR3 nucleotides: TGCGCCAGCAGCAGGGGACTAGCGGGAGGATTCGGGGAGACCCAGTACTTC.

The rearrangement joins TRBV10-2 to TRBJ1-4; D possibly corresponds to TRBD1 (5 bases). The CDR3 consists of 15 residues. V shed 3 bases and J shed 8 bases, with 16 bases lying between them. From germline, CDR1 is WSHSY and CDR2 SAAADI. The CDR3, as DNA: TGCGCCAGCAGTGAAATTTTTCAGGGAAAAGAAAAACTGTTTTTT. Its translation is CASSEIFQGKEKLFF.

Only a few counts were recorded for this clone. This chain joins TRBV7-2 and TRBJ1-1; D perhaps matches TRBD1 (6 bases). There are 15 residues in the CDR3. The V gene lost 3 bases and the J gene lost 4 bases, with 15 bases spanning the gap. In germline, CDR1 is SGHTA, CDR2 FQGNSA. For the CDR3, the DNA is TGTGCCAGCAGCTTGAACGGCTTCAGGGGCACTGAAGCTTTCTTT. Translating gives CASSLNGFRGTEAFF.

CDR3 region: CASRLAGVGTGELFF. Written as DNA, the CDR3 is TGTGCCAGCAGACTAGCGGGAGTTGGCACCGGGGAGCTGTTTTTT. This chain connects TRBV28 to TRBJ2-2, with 11 bases fitting TRBD2. CDR3 length: 15 amino acids. Trimming cost V 6 bases and J 4 bases; bases outside gene matches: 4. From germline, CDR1 is MDHEN and CDR2 SYDVKM. Looking up the rest from reference TRBV28 and TRBJ2-2 gives the full variable domain: DVKVTQSSRYLVKRTGEKVFLECVQDMDHENMFWYRQDPGLGLRLIYFSYDVKMKEKGDIPEGYSVSREKKERFSLILESASTNQTSMYLCASRLAGVGTGELFFGEGSRLTVL.

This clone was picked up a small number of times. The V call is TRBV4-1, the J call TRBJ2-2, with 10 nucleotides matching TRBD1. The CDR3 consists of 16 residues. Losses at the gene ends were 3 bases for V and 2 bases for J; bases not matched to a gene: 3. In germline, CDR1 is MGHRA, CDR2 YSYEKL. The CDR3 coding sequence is TGCGCCAGCAGCCAGCGGACAGGGGGTAACACCGGGGAGCTGTTTTTT. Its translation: CASSQRTGGNTGELFF.

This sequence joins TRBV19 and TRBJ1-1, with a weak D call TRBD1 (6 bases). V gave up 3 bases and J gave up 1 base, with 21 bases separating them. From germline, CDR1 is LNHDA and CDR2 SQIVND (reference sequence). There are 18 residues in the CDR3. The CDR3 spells CASSIGLVWDNRNTEAFF. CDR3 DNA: TGTGCCAGTAGTATTGGACTAGTCTGGGACAACAGGAACACTGAAGCTTTCTTT.

CDR3 amino acids: CASSMGQGTQPQHF. Here the CDR3 DNA reads TGTGCCAGTAGTATGGGACAGGGTACTCAGCCCCAGCATTTT. The chain joins TRBV19 to TRBJ1-5, with TRBD1 matching 9 bases. CDR3 length equals 14 residues. With V trimmed by 3 bases and J by 6 bases, 3 bases remained unmatched. The V gene's germline CDR1 is LNHDA and CDR2 SQIVND (reference sequence). Supplemented by reference TRBV19 and TRBJ1-5, the full variable domain reads DGGITQSPKYLFRKEGQNVTLSCEQNLNHDAMYWYRQDPGQGLRLIYYSQIVNDFQKGDIAEGYSVSREKKESFPLTVTSAQKNPTAFYLCASSMGQGTQPQHFGDGTRLSIL.

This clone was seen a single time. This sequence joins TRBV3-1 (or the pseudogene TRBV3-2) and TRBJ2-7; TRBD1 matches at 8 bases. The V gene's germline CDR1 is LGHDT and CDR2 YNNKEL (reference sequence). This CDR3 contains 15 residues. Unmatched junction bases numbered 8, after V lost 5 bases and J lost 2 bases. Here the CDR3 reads CASSGDRKGAYEQYF. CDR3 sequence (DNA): TGTGCCAGCAGCGGGGACAGGAAGGGGGCCTACGAGCAGTACTTC.

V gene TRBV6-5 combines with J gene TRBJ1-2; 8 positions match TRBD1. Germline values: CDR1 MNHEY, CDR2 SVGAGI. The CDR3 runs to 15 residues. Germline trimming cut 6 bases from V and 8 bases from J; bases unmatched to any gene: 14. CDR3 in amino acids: CASSPSFTDRAGYTF. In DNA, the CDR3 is TGTGCCAGCAGCCCCTCCTTTACGGACAGGGCGGGCTACACCTTC.

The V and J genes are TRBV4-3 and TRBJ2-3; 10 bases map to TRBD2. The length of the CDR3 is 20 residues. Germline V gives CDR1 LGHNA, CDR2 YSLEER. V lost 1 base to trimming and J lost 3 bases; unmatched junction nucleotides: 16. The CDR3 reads CASSQASNLAGASGTDTQYF. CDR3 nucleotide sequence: TGCGCCAGCAGCCAAGCATCTAATCTAGCGGGGGCTTCGGGGACAGATACGCAGTATTTT.

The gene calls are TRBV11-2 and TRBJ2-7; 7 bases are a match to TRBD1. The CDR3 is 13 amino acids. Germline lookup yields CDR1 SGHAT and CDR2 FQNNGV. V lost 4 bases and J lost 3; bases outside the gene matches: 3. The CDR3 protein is CASSSGQYYEQYF. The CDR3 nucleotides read TGTGCCAGCAGCTCGGGACAGTACTACGAGCAGTACTTC.

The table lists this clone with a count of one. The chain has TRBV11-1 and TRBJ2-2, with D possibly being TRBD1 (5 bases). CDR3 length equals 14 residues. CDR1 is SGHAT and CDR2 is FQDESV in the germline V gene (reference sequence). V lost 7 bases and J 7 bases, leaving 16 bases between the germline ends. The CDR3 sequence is CASNRAGSSGELFF. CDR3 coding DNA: TGTGCCAGCAATCGGGCAGGGTCTAGCGGGGAGCTGTTTTTT.

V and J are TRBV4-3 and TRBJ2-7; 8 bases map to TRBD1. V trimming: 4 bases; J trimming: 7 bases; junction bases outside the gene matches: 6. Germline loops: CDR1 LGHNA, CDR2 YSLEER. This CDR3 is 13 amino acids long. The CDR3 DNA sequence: TGCGCCAGCAGCCGACAACAGGGGGAGGAGCAGTACTTC. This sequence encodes CASSRQQGEEQYF.

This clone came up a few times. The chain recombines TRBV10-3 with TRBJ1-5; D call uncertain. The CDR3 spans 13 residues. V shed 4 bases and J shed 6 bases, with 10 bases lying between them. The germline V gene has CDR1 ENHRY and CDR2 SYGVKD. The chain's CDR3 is CAISGEPTQPQHF. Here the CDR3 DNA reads TGTGCCATCAGTGGGGAGCCGACTCAGCCCCAGCATTTT.